This T cell receptor (beta chain) was found in a study of blood T cell repertoires in COVID-19. Study-wide context: There were acute and convalescent COVID-19 samples, and they came from the United States, Italy and Spain.

Germline V lookup: CDR1 LNHDA, CDR2 SQIVND (reference sequence). This CDR3 has 17 residues. The V end lost 5 bases, the J end lost 1 base, and 18 bases lay between the germline ends. The data were produced by immunoSEQ multiplex PCR, yet TCRdb's version contains in-frame clones alone and is incomplete. The sample yields roughly 98,000 clones, around four fifths seen once. This clone was seen just once. The source is a woman aged 70-85 years with active or convalescent COVID-19. The rearrangement joins TRBV19 to TRBJ1-5, with D possibly matching TRBD1 (5 bases). Input material: peripheral blood. The CDR3 DNA reads TGTGCCAGTAGTCACAAAGGGATTCGGGGGAGCAATCAGCCCCAGCATTTT. Encoded protein: CASSHKGIRGSNQPQHF.